This T cell receptor beta chain was retrieved from a study of T cell responses to AZD1222 COVID-19 vaccine. Assay used: immunoSEQ multiplex PCR; TCRdb lists only in-frame clones, some missing. This table has about 200,000 clones, just over 90% appearing once. Recipients boosted at about 4 weeks or about 12 weeks are pooled. Trimming cost V 5 bases and J 3 bases; bases outside gene matches: 7. The CDR3 spans 17 residues. Germline lookup yields CDR1 SEHNR and CDR2 FQNEAQ (reference sequence). This sequence originates from an adult who received the AZD1222 COVID-19 vaccine. This chain joins TRBV7-9 and TRBJ2-1; the match to TRBD2 covers 13 bases. The material sequenced was peripheral blood, taken 28 days after the second AZD1222 dose. CDR3 amino acids: CASSAVGTSGIYNEQFF. CDR3 sequence (DNA): TGTGCCAGCAGCGCCGTCGGGACTAGCGGGATCTACAATGAGCAGTTCTTC.